This TCR beta chain was documented in a study of blood T cell repertoires in COVID-19 (dated by TCRdb to 2020 to 2022). A note on the overall study: Collaborator samples came from the United States, Italy and Spain and covered acute and convalescent phases of COVID-19. The material from the prospective study consisted of cDNA or gDNA derived from T cells, B-cell-depleted T cells, or PBMCs. Subjects who had been exposed to COVID-19, were actively infected with it, or had recovered from it provided the deeply sampled blood TCRbeta repertoires that made up the dataset. A freely available public database, intended as a resource for researchers studying the immune response to SARS-CoV-2, is where the repertoires were released. The samples were drawn from two sources: the first 160 participants of the ongoing ImmuneRACE study, and approximately 1,300 subjects contributed by 6 global collaborators. Nearly every sample came with metadata listing a de-identified subject ID, COVID-19 status, age in years and sex. HLA class I and class II types, where available, came from metadata supplied by the sample provider rather than from assay-based typing.

Each collaborating institution followed its own protocols to collect whole blood in K2EDTA tubes. Collaborator samples were shipped for TCRbeta analysis as frozen whole blood, isolated PBMCs, or DNA extracted from either sample type. Paper-wide results and their limitations: Clinical and demographic metadata were provided uncurated, with the amount varying by source and participant.

The immunoSEQ Assay, a bias-controlled multiplex PCR, was used to amplify TCRbeta CDR3 regions from genomic DNA. For the original study's pipeline: The number of nucleated cells in each sample was estimated by amplification of reference gene primers within the assay. To quantify the absolute abundance of each unique TCRbeta CDR3 rearrangement, sequence reads were collapsed and filtered. For each sample, productive Simpson clonality was calculated as the square root of Simpson's diversity index over productive rearrangements. TCRdb holds this immuneACCESS table with in-frame rearrangements only. Some clones are missing; in checked studies, unresolved V genes explain under half, and the rest has no known cause. V, J and clone size are taken as reported in that table, and D and trimming were inferred from the DNA itself. The table for this sample lists around 100,000 clones; 85% of them were counted only once. Together, the top ten hold 13% of the sample.

V gives up 4 bases and J gives up 2 bases, and the segment between their germline ends measures 13 bases. CDR1 SGHNT and CDR2 YENEEA were looked up in the germline V gene. Counted from cysteine to phenylalanine, this CDR3 has 15 amino acids. Only the CDR3 region is kept as DNA, spanning 45 bases read in frame from base 1. Of note for this clone: The specificity of this receptor is unknown. No base-level quality is on record; no much larger clone is a single base apart.

The chain links TRBV11-3 with TRBJ2-3; a tentative D call is TRBD2 (5 bases match). The specimen sequenced was peripheral blood. The receptor's source is a man aged 50 to 59 with active or convalescent COVID-19. The DNA sequence is as follows: TGTGCCAGCAGCTCGAGGAGCGGATTCACAGATACGCAGTATTTT. This yields the protein CASSSRSGFTDTQYF.